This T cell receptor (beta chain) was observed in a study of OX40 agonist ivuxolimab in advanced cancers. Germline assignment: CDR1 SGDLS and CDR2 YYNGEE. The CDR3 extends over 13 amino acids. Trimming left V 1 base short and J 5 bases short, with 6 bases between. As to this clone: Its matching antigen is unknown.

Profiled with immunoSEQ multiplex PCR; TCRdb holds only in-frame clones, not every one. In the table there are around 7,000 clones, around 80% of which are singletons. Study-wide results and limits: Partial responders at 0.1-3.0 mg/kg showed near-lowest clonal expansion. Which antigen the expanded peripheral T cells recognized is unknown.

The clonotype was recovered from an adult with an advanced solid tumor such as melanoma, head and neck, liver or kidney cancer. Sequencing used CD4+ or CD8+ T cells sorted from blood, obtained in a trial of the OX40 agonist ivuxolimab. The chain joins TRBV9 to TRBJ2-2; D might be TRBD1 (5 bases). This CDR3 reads CASSVPGTGELFF. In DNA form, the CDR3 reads TGTGCCAGCAGCGTACCAGGGACCGGGGAGCTGTTTTTT.